This T cell receptor beta chain was identified during a study of early T cells in non-severe SARS-CoV-2 infection. Across the study: Sequencing targeted bulk RNA from unsorted whole blood, leaving chains unpaired.

General study results and limits: A preference for anti-spike CD8 responses marked VDJdb matching, which missed private and CD4 specificities.

Individually, cDNA molecules had unique molecular identifiers attached to them. TCRdb itself ran the 5' RACE reads through MiXCR, one entry per CDR3 protein. The sample shows 25,000 to 35,000 distinct CDR3 sequences, 5.5% to 6.5% of them seen only once. As concerns this clonotype: Its antigen remains unknown.

This CDR3 has 14 amino acids. Per germline, CDR1 DFQATT and CDR2 SNEGSKA (reference sequence). J gave up 0 bases and V 6 bases, and 7 bases lay outside the gene matches. This receptor was identified in an adult who was a healthcare worker with PCR-confirmed SARS-CoV-2 infection or an uninfected control (not recorded which). This chain connects TRBV20-1 to TRBJ1-2, with TRBD1 identical over 7 bases. The sample was whole blood. The CDR3 DNA is TGCAGTGCCCTAACAGGGGAACCTAACTATGGCTACACCTTC. Its protein is CSALTGEPNYGYTF.